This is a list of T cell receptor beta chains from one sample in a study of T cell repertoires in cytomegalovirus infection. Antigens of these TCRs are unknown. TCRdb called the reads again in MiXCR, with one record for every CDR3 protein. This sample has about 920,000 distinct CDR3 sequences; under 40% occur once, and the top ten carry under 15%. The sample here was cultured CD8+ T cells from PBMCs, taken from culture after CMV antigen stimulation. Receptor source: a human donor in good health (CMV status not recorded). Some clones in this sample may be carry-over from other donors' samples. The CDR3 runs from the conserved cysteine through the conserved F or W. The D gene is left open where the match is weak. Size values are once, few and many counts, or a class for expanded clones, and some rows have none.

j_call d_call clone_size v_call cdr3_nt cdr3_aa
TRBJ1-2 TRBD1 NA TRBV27 TGTGCCAGCAGCTTACTAGGACAGGCTGCCGGCTACACCTTC CASSLLGQAAGYTF
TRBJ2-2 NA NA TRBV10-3 TGTGCCATCAGTGAGCAAACCGGGGAGCTGTTTTTT CAISEQTGELFF
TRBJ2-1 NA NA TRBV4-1 TGCGCCAGCAGCCAAGTCTTGGGGGCTGAGCAGTTCTTC CASSQVLGAEQFF
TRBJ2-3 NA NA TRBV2 TGTGCCAGCAGCACAGACAGAAGCACAGATACGCAGTATTTT CASSTDRSTDTQYF
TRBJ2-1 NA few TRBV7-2 TGTGCCAGCAGCTTAGGGCAGGGCTTGGGCAATGAGCAGTTCTTC CASSLGQGLGNEQFF
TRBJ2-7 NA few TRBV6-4 TGTGCCAGCAGTGAATTAGGGACTGGGGAGCAGTACTTC CASSELGTGEQYF
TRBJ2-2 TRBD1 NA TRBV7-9 TGTGCCAGCAGACAAGGGACAGGGGGCAGGACCGGGGAGCTGTTTTTT CASRQGTGGRTGELFF
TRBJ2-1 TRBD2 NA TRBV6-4 TGTGCCAGCAGTCGAACCGCGGGGGAGACCTACAATGAGCAGTTCTTC CASSRTAGETYNEQFF
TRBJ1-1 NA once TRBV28 TGTGTCAGCACCCAAAGGGAGGCGCCAGGAAGGACTGAAGCTTTCTTT CVSTQREAPGRTEAFF
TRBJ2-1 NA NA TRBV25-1 TGTGCCAGCAGTGAAGGGGCAGGGTTTCTGAATGAGCAGTTCTTC CASSEGAGFLNEQFF
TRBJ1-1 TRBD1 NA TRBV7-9 TGTGCCAGCAGCGGGACAGGAAGGGCCACTGAAGCTTTCTTT CASSGTGRATEAFF
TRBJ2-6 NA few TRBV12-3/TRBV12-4 TGTGCCAGCAGTCCCCCCAGGGTCGTACACTCTGGGGCCAACGTCCTGACTTTC CASSPPRVVHSGANVLTF
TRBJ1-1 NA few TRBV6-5 TGTGCCAGCATGTCCTTGATGAACACTGAAGCTTTCTTT CASMSLMNTEAFF
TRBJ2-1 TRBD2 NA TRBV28 TGTGCCAGCAGTTTATGGGGACTAGCGGGGGGCAATGAGCAGTTCTTC CASSLWGLAGGNEQFF
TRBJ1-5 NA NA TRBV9 TGTGCCAGCAGCGCCCGTCCTCCGGAGGGGGGCATGGGGGATGAGAGCAATCAGCCCCAGCATTTT CASSARPPEGGMGDESNQPQHF
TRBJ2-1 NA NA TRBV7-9 TGTGCCAGCAGCCCGGGGGCCCGCCCCCACAATGAGCAGTTCTTC CASSPGARPHNEQFF
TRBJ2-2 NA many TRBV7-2 TGTGCCAGCAGCTTAGAACCACAGGGCCTGAGCACCGGGGAGCTGTTTTTT CASSLEPQGLSTGELFF